These 15 T cell receptor beta chains originate from one sample sequenced in a study of patients and donors after allogeneic stem cell transplantation. TCRdb used MiXCR to reprocess the RT-PCR reads, holding one entry per CDR3 protein. This table holds roughly 940,000 distinct CDR3 sequences, 18% found once. The sequenced sample consisted of blood, either unsorted or a sorted T cell fraction (not recorded which). These receptors were collected from a human donor who was either an allogeneic HSCT recipient or a stem cell or donor lymphocyte infusion donor (not recorded which). It is not recorded whose cells these are; they may come from a transplant donor.

This clonotype showed up just a few times. The rearrangement uses TRBV11-2 and TRBJ2-7, with unresolved D. This CDR3 spans 16 amino acids. Between the trimmed V and J ends, which lost 5 bases and 5 bases, there was a span of 22 bases. Germline V CDR1 and CDR2: SGHAT, FQNNGV. CDR3 nucleotides: TGTGCCAGCAGCCCCTTTCCTAGGGCTCCTTCGCACGAGCAGTACTTC. Encoded protein: CASSPFPRAPSHEQYF.

This clonotype was recorded at least ten times. The chain links TRBV12-3 or TRBV12-4 to TRBJ1-2; a weak D match, TRBD1 (6 bases). The germline V and J ends were trimmed by 2 bases and 8 bases, with 15 bases remaining between them. This CDR3 is 14 amino acids long. The CDR3 DNA is TGTGCCAGCAGTTTAAGCTCGACAGGCAGAGGCTACACCTTC. Protein: CASSLSSTGRGYTF.

V usage is TRBV12-3 or TRBV12-4 and J usage is TRBJ1-1; D is possibly TRBD1 (6 bases). Between the trimmed V and J ends, which lost 7 bases and 1 base, there was a span of 16 bases. The CDR3 is made up of 15 amino acids. CDR3 sequence: CASTKGQSRNTEAFF. CDR3 DNA sequence: TGTGCCAGCACCAAAGGACAGAGTAGGAACACTGAAGCTTTCTTT.

The chain employs TRBV11-2 and TRBJ2-3; the D is unclear. Per germline, CDR1 SGHAT and CDR2 FQNNGV. Deletions cut 5 bases from V and 6 bases from J, with 12 bases between. This CDR3 comprises 13 residues. DNA for the CDR3: TGTGCCAGCAGCGCCGGGCCCCGCGATACGCAGTATTTT. Translating it yields CASSAGPRDTQYF.

Only a few counts were recorded for this clonotype. The chain is built from TRBV29-1 and TRBJ1-3, with D unresolved. The CDR3 totals 14 residues. The germline gives CDR1 SQVTM, CDR2 ANQGSEA. Between the trimmed V and J ends, which lost 4 bases and 2 bases, there was a span of 12 bases. CDR3 amino acids: CSVVPGPAGNTIYF. CDR3 DNA: TGCAGCGTTGTGCCCGGTCCGGCTGGAAACACCATATATTTT.

The V gene is TRBV20-1, the J gene TRBJ2-2, with D possibly being TRBD2 (6 bases). Trimming left V 3 bases short and J 0 bases short, with 11 bases between. The CDR3 loop spans 15 amino acids. Germline V CDR1 and CDR2: DFQATT, SNEGSKA (reference sequence). CDR3 DNA: TGCAGTGCTAGGCGGGATTCTGCGAACACCGGGGAGCTGTTTTTT. It encodes CSARRDSANTGELFF.

The rearrangement links TRBV5-1 to TRBJ2-2, with D maybe TRBD2 (5 bases). CDR3 size: 14 residues. Trimming cost V 0 bases and J 6 bases, with 9 bases left between them. Germline CDR1 SGHRS, CDR2 YFSETQ. The CDR3 sequence: CASSLVGVAGELFF. The DNA for the CDR3 is TGCGCCAGCAGCTTGGTCGGGGTTGCCGGGGAGCTGTTTTTT.

This rearrangement joins TRBV29-1 to TRBJ2-3; the D is unclear. Germline values: CDR1 SQVTM, CDR2 ANQGSEA. Trimming pared 4 bases from V and 2 bases from J, leaving 10 bases between. The CDR3 loop spans 13 amino acids. CDR3 sequence (DNA): TGCAGCGTTGTTGTCAGCAACACAGATACGCAGTATTTT. Protein: CSVVVSNTDTQYF.

V and J are TRBV7-8 and TRBJ2-3, with 9 bases that match TRBD1. Trimming took 5 bases from V and 5 from J; bases not matched to a gene: 20. Germline CDR1 SGHVS, CDR2 FQNEAQ. The CDR3 sequence is 19 residues long. The CDR3 DNA reads TGTGCCAGCAGCGTATCCGGGACAGGGATATCGGTATCACGAGATACGCAGTATTTT. Its translation is CASSVSGTGISVSRDTQYF. Complete variable domain (other parts from reference TRBV7-8 and TRBJ2-3): GAGVSQSPRYKVAKRGQDVALRCDPISGHVSLFWYQQALGQGPEFLTYFQNEAQLDKSGLPSDRFFAERPEGSVSTLKIQRTQQEDSAVYLCASSVSGTGISVSRDTQYFGPGTRLTVL.

This clonotype was recorded many times. This may arise from a read error, as a much more abundant clone is one base away. J is TRBJ1-1 and V is TRBV12-3 or TRBV12-4; unclear D gene. V dropped 1 base and J dropped 2 bases, with 5 bases sitting between them. CDR3 length: 13 residues. This chain's CDR3 is CASSLGINTEAFF. The CDR3, as DNA: TGTGCCAGCAGTTTAGGGATAAACACTGAAGCTTTCTTT.

This clonotype came up a few times. The chain uses TRBV18 and TRBJ1-1; TRBD1 is a possible D gene (5 bases). Germline values: CDR1 KGHSH, CDR2 LQKENI. The CDR3 runs 16 residues. Trimming took off 3 bases at V and 5 bases at J, with 19 bases between the two ends. The CDR3 nucleotides are TGTGCCAGCTCACCTCCGGGTATAGGGGCAAAGACTGAAGCTTTCTTT. Protein product: CASSPPGIGAKTEAFF.

This clonotype was counted only a few times. This chain joins TRBV20-1 and TRBJ2-1, with TRBD2 matching over 10 bases. Germline lookup yields CDR1 DFQATT and CDR2 SNEGSKA (reference sequence). The CDR3 is made up of 15 amino acids. Trimming at V came to 0 bases and at J to 10 bases, leaving 9 bases not matched to a gene. CDR3 protein: CSARDPSGRAREQFF. The CDR3 nucleotides are TGCAGTGCTAGAGATCCCAGCGGGAGGGCCAGGGAGCAGTTCTTC.

This sequence joins TRBV9 and TRBJ1-4, with D uncertain. The germline CDR1 and CDR2 sequences are SGDLS and YYNGEE. Between the trimmed V and J ends, which lost 2 bases and 2 bases, there was a span of 10 bases. This CDR3 is 15 amino acids long. CDR3 nucleotides: TGTGCCAGCAGCGTTGGCGCCCTTACTAATGAAAAACTGTTTTTT. Translating gives CASSVGALTNEKLFF.

Details on this clonotype: Here the CDR3 omits its conserved ending phenylalanine or tryptophan, so a read error is the likely source. CDR3 residues: CSVEVWGSTGELFS. As DNA, the CDR3 is TGCAGCGTTGAAGTATGGGGGTCCACCGGGGAGCTGTTTTCT. V gene TRBV29-1 combines with J gene TRBJ2-2; D is perhaps TRBD1 or TRBD2 (5 bases each). CDR1 is SQVTM, CDR2 ANQGSEA, per germline. Trimming cost V 1 base and J 4 bases, with 10 bases left between them. The CDR3 length is 14 residues.

Only a few counts were recorded for this clonotype. This rearrangement joins TRBV5-1 to TRBJ2-5; no clear D gene. CDR1 and CDR2 from the germline V gene are SGHRS and YFSETQ. The V gene lost 5 bases and the J gene lost 4 bases, with 12 bases spanning the gap. There are 13 residues in the CDR3. The CDR3 DNA reads TGCGCCAGCAGGTTCGCTGATCCAGAGACCCAGTACTTC. Its protein is CASRFADPETQYF.